This T cell receptor (beta chain) was identified in a study of cytomegalovirus exposure and HLA in healthy donors. General study findings and limits: Relative to equally common others, HLA-associated TCR beta chains showed greater clonal expansion in a later analysis. Among the CMV-associated chains, a few were confirmed in vitro as specific for CMV antigens.

Notes on this clone: What it recognizes is unknown.

Primers for the PCR totalled 60 Vbeta and 13 Jbeta. Clones were read by immunoSEQ multiplex PCR, and TCRdb kept only the in-frame ones, dropping some. The data show about 150,000 clones, around 80% seen once. Germline assignment: CDR1 SGHVS and CDR2 FNYEAQ. CDR3 length: 14 residues. Trimming shortened V by 1 base and J by 10 bases, and 14 bases separated the two germline ends. The material sequenced was PBMCs. This clonotype originated in a woman aged 50 to 60 in good health and CMV-seropositive. The rearrangement links TRBV7-6 to TRBJ2-1, with D possibly matching TRBD1 (6 bases). In DNA, the CDR3 is TGTGCCAGCAGCTTAGATGGGACACTCGCCGAGCAGTTCTTC. Amino acids: CASSLDGTLAEQFF.